What follows is one T cell receptor (beta chain) and its context. Trimming took 6 bases from V and 3 from J, leaving 9 bases between them. The CDR3 extends over 12 amino acids. In germline, CDR1 is SGHDT, CDR2 YYEEEE. Every immunoSEQ plate was one replicate of a subset's evenly spread DNA. Clones were read by immunoSEQ multiplex PCR, and TCRdb kept only the in-frame ones, dropping some. The sample lists 2 million to 2.5 million clones, almost 96% occurring once. This specimen belongs to a study of shared clonotypes between healthy human individuals. What was sequenced was naive CD4+ T cells sorted from blood. Stated subset: CD45RA+ positively selected. The receptor was isolated from a man younger than 35 in good health. The V and J genes are TRBV5-6 and TRBJ1-2; D is ambiguous. The CDR3 DNA follows: TGTGCCAGCACCTTTGAAGACTATGGCTACACCTTC. As protein: CASTFEDYGYTF.